This entry is about one T cell receptor beta chain. The target antigen is unknown. Method: immunoSEQ multiplex PCR; TCRdb's copy keeps in-frame clones and lacks some. There are some 52,000 clones in the sample; roughly 80% occur only once, and 3.2% lies in the top ten. The sample comes from a study of radiotherapy plus CTLA-4 blockade in lung cancer. Background on the study: There were objective responses in 18% of patients, and approximately 30% had disease control. Study observations and caveats: There was expansion of tumor-derived TCR clones in blood after radiotherapy plus ipilimumab. Alongside interferon-beta, early blood T cell clone dynamics were reportedly the best predictor of response.

Patients with chemo-refractory metastatic non-small-cell lung cancer received focal radiation plus CTLA-4 blockade with ipilimumab. V lost 0 bases and J 9 bases, leaving 9 bases between the germline ends. This CDR3 contains 13 residues. Germline V gene data show CDR1 as LGHNA and CDR2 as YSLEER. This chain connects TRBV4-3 to TRBJ2-1, with no clear D. Sequenced here: peripheral blood, sampled from a patient treated with radiotherapy plus ipilimumab. The sequence was collected from a human donor with non-small cell lung cancer who had a partial response to radiotherapy plus ipilimumab. DNA for the CDR3: TGCGCCAGCAGCCAAGATGGGCCCGGTGAGCAGTTCTTC. It translates to CASSQDGPGEQFF.